This TCR beta chain was identified in a study of cytomegalovirus exposure and HLA in healthy donors. As concerns this clone: Its antigen is undetermined.

The V gene lost 10 bases and the J gene lost 4 bases, with 19 bases spanning the gap. CDR1 is MDHEN, CDR2 SYDVKM, per germline. The CDR3 length is 14 residues. Findings and caveats of the study: Rarity held for most TCR sequences, but there were some public TCRs that occurred in many donors. Specificity for CMV antigens was confirmed in vitro for three of the CMV-associated chains. Indistinguishable V segments, including TRBV6-2 and TRBV6-3, were excluded.

Both 60 Vbeta primers and 13 Jbeta primers went into the PCR. Measured with immunoSEQ multiplex PCR; TCRdb has only the in-frame clones, and not every one. The sample lists some 170,000 clones, 60% to 80% seen once, with approximately 3.7% in the top ten. The receptor was isolated from a man aged 25-40 years in good health and CMV-seropositive. This rearrangement joins TRBV28 to TRBJ2-5; TRBD2 is a possible D gene (6 bases). What was sequenced was PBMCs. The CDR3: CAINPGRERETQYF. The CDR3 bases are TGTGCCATCAATCCCGGGCGGGAACGAGAGACCCAGTACTTC.